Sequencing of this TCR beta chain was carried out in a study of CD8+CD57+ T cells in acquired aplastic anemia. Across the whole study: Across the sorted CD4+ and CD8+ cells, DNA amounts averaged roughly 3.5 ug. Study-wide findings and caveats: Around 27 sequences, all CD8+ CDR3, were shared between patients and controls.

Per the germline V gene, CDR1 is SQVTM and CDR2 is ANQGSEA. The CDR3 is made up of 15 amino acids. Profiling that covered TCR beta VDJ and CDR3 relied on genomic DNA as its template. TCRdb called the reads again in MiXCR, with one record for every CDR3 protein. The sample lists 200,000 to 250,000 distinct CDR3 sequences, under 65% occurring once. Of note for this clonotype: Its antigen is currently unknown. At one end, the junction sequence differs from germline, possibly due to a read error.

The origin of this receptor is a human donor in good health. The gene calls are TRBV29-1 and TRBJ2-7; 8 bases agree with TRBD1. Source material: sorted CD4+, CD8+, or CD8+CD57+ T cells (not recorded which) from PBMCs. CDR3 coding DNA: TGCAGCGTTGAAGGAGCAGGGGGCGACACCGGGGAGCTGTACTTC. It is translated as CSVEGAGGDTGELYF.